This T cell receptor beta chain was sequenced in a study of cytomegalovirus exposure and HLA in healthy donors. The PCR made use of 60 Vbeta and 13 Jbeta primers. The data were produced by immunoSEQ multiplex PCR, yet TCRdb's version contains in-frame clones alone and is incomplete. The repertoire holds approximately 120,000 clones, around 77% seen once, with about 10% in the top ten. This clone was counted only a few times. The antigen remains undetermined. This CDR3 region has 16 residues. V lost 0 bases to trimming and J lost 6 bases; unmatched junction nucleotides: 7. The V gene's germline CDR1 is MNHNY and CDR2 SVGAGI (reference sequence). General study findings and limits: A classifier reportedly called cytomegalovirus status with high sensitivity and specificity. Common viral pathogens (according to a later analysis) appeared linked to several of the most significant clusters.

The sequenced sample consisted of PBMCs. V gene TRBV6-6 combines with J gene TRBJ2-1, with 8 bases that match TRBD1. The TCR originated in a man aged 35 to 55 in good health and CMV-seropositive. In DNA form, the CDR3 reads TGTGCCAGCAGTTACTCGTCCCAGGGGGCTCTCAATGAGCAGTTCTTC. Its protein product is CASSYSSQGALNEQFF.